Here is one TCR beta chain with its context. The CDR3 runs 15 residues. The germline gives CDR1 GTSNPN, CDR2 SVGIG (reference sequence). V lost 0 bases, J lost 4 bases, and 5 bases stayed unmatched. This sample is part of a study of blood T cell repertoires in COVID-19. Study context: Samples taken during acute and convalescent COVID-19 were collected in the United States, Italy and Spain. From T cells, B-cell-depleted T cells, or PBMCs came the material, which was cDNA or gDNA.

Source study methods: The authors estimated nucleated cell counts from reference gene primer amplification. Here immunoSEQ multiplex PCR was the method, and the copy in TCRdb shows in-frame clones only, minus some. That table furnishes V, J and clone size, whereas the DNA furnished D and trimming. The sample contains 250,000 to 300,000 clones, about 76% of which appear only once. This receptor was obtained from a woman aged 55-69 years with active or convalescent COVID-19. Material for sequencing was peripheral blood. V usage is TRBV30 and J usage is TRBJ2-1, with 8 bases matching TRBD1. The CDR3 loop reads CAWSVTTGEYNEQFF. Written as DNA, the CDR3 is TGTGCCTGGAGTGTAACGACAGGGGAATACAATGAGCAGTTCTTC.